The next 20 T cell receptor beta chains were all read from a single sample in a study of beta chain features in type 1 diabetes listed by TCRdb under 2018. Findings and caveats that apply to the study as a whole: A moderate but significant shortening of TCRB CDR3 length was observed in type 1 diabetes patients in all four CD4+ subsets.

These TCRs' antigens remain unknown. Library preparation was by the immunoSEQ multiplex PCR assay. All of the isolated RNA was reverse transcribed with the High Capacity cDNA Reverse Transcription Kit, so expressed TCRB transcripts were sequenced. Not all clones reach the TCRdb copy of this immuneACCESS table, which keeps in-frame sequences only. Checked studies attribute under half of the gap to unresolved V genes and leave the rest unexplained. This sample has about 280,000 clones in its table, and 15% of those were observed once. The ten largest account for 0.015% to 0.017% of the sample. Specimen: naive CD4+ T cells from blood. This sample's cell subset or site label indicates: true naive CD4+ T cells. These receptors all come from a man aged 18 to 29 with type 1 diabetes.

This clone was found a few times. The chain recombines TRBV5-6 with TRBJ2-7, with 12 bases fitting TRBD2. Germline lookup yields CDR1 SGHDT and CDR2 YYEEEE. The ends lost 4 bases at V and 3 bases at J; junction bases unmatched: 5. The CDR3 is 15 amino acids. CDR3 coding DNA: TGTGCCAGCAGCACCGGACTAGCGGGGTTCTACGAGCAGTACTTC. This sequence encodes CASSTGLAGFYEQYF.

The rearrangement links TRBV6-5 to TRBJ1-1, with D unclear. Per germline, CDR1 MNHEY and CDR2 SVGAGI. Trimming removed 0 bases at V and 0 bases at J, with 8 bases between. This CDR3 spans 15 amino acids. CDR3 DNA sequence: TGTGCCAGCAGTTACTCTAGTGCAATGAACACTGAAGCTTTCTTT. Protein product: CASSYSSAMNTEAFF.

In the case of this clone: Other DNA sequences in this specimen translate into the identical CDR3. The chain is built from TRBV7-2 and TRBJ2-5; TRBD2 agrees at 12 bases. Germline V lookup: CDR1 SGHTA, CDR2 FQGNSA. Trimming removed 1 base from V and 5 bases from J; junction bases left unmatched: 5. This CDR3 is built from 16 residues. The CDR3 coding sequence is TGTGCCAGCAGCTTAGAGCTAGCGGGAGGGAGGGAGACCCAGTACTTC. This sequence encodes CASSLELAGGRETQYF. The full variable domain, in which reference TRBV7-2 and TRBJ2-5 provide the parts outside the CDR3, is GAGVSQSPSNKVTEKGKDVELRCDPISGHTALYWYRQSLGQGLEFLIYFQGNSAPDKSGLPSDRFSAERTGGSVSTLTIQRTQQEDSAVYLCASSLELAGGRETQYFGPGTRLLVL.

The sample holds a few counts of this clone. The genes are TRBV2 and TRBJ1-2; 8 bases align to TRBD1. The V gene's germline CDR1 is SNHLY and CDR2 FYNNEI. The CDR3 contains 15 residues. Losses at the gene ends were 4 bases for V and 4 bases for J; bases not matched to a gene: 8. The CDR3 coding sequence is TGTGCCAGCAGTGCCCAGGGGGCGGTGAGCTATGGCTACACCTTC. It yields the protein CASSAQGAVSYGYTF. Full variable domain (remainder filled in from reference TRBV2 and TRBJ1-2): EPEVTQTPSHQVTQMGQEVILRCVPISNHLYFYWYRQILGQKVEFLVSFYNNEISEKSEIFDDQFSVERPDGSNFTLKIRSTKLEDSAMYFCASSAQGAVSYGYTFGSGTRLTVV.

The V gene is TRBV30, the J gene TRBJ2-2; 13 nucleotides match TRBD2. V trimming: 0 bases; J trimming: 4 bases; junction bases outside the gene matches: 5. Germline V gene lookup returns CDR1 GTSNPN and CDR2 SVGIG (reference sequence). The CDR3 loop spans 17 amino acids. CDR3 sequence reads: CAWSVRTSGSFTGELFF. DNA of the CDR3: TGTGCCTGGAGTGTTCGGACTAGCGGGAGTTTCACCGGGGAGCTGTTTTTT.

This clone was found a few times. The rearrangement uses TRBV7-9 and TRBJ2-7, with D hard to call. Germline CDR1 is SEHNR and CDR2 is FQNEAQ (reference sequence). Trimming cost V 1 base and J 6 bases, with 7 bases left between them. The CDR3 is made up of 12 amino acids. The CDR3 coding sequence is TGTGCCAGCAGCTTAGGAGTATCCGAGCAGTACTTC. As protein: CASSLGVSEQYF.

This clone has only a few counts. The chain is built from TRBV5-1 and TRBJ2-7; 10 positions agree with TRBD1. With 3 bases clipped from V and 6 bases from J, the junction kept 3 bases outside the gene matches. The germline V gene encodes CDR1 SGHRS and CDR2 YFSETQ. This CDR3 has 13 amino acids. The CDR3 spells CASSSGQGFEQYF. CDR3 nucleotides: TGCGCCAGCAGCTCGGGACAGGGGTTCGAGCAGTACTTC. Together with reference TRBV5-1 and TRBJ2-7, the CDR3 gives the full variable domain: KAGVTQTPRYLIKTRGQQVTLSCSPISGHRSVSWYQQTPGQGLQFLFEYFSETQRNKGNFPGRFSGRQFSNSRSEMNVSTLELGDSALYLCASSSGQGFEQYFGPGTRLTVT.

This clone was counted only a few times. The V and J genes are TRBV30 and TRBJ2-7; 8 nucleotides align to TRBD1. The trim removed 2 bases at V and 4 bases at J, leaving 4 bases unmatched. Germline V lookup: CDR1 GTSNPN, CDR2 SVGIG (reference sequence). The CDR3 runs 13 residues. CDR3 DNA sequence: TGTGCCTGGAGTCCCAGACAGGGGTACGAGCAGTACTTC. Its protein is CAWSPRQGYEQYF.

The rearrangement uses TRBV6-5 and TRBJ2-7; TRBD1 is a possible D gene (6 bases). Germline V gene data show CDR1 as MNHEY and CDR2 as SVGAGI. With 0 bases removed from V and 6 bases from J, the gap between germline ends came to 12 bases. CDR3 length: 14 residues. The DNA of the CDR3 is TGTGCCAGCAGTTACTCGCAGGGGTTGGGCGAGCAGTACTTC. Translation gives CASSYSQGLGEQYF.

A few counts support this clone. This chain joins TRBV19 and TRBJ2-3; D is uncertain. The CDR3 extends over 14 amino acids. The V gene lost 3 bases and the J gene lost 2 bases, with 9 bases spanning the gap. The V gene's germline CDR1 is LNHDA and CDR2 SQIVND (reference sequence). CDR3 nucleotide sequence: TGTGCCAGTAGTATGACATCCGTCACAGATACGCAGTATTTT. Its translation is CASSMTSVTDTQYF. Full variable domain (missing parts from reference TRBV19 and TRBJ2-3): DGGITQSPKYLFRKEGQNVTLSCEQNLNHDAMYWYRQDPGQGLRLIYYSQIVNDFQKGDIAEGYSVSREKKESFPLTVTSAQKNPTAFYLCASSMTSVTDTQYFGPGTRLTVL.

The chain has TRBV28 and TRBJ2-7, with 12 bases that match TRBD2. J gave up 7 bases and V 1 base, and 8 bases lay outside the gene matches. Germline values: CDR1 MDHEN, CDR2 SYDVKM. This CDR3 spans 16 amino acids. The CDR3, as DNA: TGTGCCAGCAGTTTATTTGGCCTAGCGGGGGGGCTTGAGCAGTACTTC. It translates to CASSLFGLAGGLEQYF.

The CDR3 spells CASSIGAGGYQPQHF. Here the CDR3 DNA reads TGTGCCAGTAGTATAGGTGCAGGGGGCTATCAGCCCCAGCATTTT. V is TRBV19 and J is TRBJ1-5; TRBD1 matches at 8 bases. Unmatched junction bases numbered 4, after V lost 1 base and J lost 5 bases. The length of the CDR3 is 15 residues. Germline V lookup: CDR1 LNHDA, CDR2 SQIVND (reference sequence).

CDR3 in DNA: TGTGCCAGCAGCTTAGCGTTTGGACAGGGAACTGAAGCTTTCTTT. Protein sequence: CASSLAFGQGTEAFF. V and J are TRBV7-2 and TRBJ1-1, with 8 bases matching TRBD1. V was clipped by 0 bases and J by 5 bases; unmatched bases: 5. The CDR3 runs 15 residues. In germline, CDR1 is SGHTA, CDR2 FQGNSA.

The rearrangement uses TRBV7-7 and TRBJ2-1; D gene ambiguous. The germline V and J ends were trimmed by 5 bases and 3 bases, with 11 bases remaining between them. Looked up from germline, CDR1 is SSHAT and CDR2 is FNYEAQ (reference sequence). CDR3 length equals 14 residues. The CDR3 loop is CASSAAPDYNEQFF. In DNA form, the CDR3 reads TGTGCCAGCAGCGCGGCCCCAGACTACAATGAGCAGTTCTTC.

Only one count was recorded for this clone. Here the CDR3 DNA reads TGCGCCAGCAGTCAATCAAGGACAGGTACAGGAGATCAGCCCCAGCATTTT. Translating it yields CASSQSRTGTGDQPQHF. V and J are TRBV23-1 and TRBJ1-5; 7 bases map to TRBD1. TRBV23-1 is treated as an ORF (open reading frame) with a function not yet certain. The CDR3 loop spans 17 amino acids. V shed 0 bases, J shed 5 bases, and the junction held 10 bases outside the gene matches.

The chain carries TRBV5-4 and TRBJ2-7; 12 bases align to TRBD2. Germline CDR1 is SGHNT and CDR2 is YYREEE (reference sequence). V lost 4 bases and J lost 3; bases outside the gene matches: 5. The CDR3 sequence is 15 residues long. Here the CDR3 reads CASSHRTSGNYEQYF. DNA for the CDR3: TGTGCCAGCAGCCACCGGACTAGCGGGAACTACGAGCAGTACTTC.

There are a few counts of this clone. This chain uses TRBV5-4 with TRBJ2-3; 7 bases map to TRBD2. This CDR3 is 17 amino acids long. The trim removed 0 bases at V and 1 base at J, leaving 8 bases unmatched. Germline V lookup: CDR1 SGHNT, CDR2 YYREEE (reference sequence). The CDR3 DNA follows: TGTGCCAGCAGCTTGGGGAGGGAGCGGGGTGGCACAGATACGCAGTATTTT. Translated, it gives CASSLGRERGGTDTQYF. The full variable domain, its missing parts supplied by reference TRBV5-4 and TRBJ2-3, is ETGVTQSPTHLIKTRGQQVTLRCSSQSGHNTVSWYQQALGQGPQFIFQYYREEENGRGNFPPRFSGLQFPNYSSELNVNALELDDSALYLCASSLGRERGGTDTQYFGPGTRLTVL.

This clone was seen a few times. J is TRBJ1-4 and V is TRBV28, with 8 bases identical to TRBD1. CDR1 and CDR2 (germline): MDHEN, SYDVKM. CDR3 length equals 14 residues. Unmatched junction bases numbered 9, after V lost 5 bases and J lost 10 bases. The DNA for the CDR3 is TGTGCCAGCAGTGCGGGACAGGCTTACGGAAAACTGTTTTTT. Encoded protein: CASSAGQAYGKLFF.

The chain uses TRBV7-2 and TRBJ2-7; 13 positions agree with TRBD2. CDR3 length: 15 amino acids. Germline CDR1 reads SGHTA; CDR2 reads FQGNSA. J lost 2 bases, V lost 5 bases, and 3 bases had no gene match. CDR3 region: CASSRTSGSAYEQYF. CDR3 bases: TGTGCCAGCAGCCGGACTAGCGGGAGTGCCTACGAGCAGTACTTC.

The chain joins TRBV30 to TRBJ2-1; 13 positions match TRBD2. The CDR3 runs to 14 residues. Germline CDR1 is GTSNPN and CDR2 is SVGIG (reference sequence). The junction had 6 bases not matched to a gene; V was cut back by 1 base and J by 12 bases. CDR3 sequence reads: CAWSAGLAGIRQFF. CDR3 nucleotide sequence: TGTGCCTGGAGTGCGGGACTAGCGGGAATCAGGCAGTTCTTC.